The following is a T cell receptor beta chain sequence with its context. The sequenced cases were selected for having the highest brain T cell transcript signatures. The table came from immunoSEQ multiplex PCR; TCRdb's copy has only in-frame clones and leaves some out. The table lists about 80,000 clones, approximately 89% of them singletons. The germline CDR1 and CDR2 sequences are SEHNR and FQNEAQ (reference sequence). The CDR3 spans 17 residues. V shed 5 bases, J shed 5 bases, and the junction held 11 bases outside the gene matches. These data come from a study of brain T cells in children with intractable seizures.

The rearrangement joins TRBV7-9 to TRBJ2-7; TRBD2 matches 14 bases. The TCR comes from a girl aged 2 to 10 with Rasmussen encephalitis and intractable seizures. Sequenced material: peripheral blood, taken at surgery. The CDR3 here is CASSAGLAGARQDEQYF. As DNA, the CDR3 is TGTGCCAGCAGCGCGGGACTAGCGGGGGCCAGGCAGGACGAGCAGTACTTC.